The source of this TCR beta chain is a study of early T cells in non-severe SARS-CoV-2 infection. Individual cDNA molecules each received unique molecular identifiers attached to them. Each CDR3 protein is one row after TCRdb ran MiXCR on the 5' RACE reads. The table includes about 18,000 distinct CDR3 sequences, around 6.1% detected once. This clonotype was seen many times. The CDR3 totals 15 residues. Germline CDR1 reads DFQATT; CDR2 reads SNEGSKA (reference sequence). The V end lost 0 bases, the J end lost 0 bases, and 12 bases lay between the germline ends. The chain is built from TRBV20-1 and TRBJ2-7, with D possibly matching TRBD2 (5 bases). Sequencing input: whole blood. This TCR was recovered from an adult who was a healthcare worker with PCR-confirmed SARS-CoV-2 infection or an uninfected control (not recorded which). CDR3 amino acids: CSARDFGDYSYEQYF. The CDR3, as DNA: TGCAGTGCTAGAGATTTCGGGGATTACTCCTACGAGCAGTACTTC.